The 3 T cell receptor beta chains in this list originate from one sample, sequenced in a study of blood T cell repertoires in COVID-19. TCRdb's table, derived via immunoSEQ multiplex PCR, lists solely in-frame clones and lacks some. The sample consists of 200,000 to 300,000 clones, about nine tenths of them appearing once. The sample comprised peripheral blood. The receptors derive from a man aged 30 to 39 with COVID-19, enrolled during active disease.

The chain combines TRBV10-1 with TRBJ2-1; 9 bases map to TRBD1. Per the germline V gene, CDR1 is WNHNN and CDR2 is SYGVQD (reference sequence). Losses at the gene ends were 5 bases for V and 6 bases for J; bases not matched to a gene: 11. This CDR3 has 16 residues. This CDR3 is CASSPLYRGQVNEQFF. As DNA, the CDR3 is TGCGCCAGCAGTCCCTTATACAGGGGGCAGGTCAATGAGCAGTTCTTC.

The chain combines TRBV18 with TRBJ1-6, with TRBD1 as a possible D gene (5 bases). From germline, CDR1 is KGHSH and CDR2 LQKENI. The V and J ends lost 2 bases and 8 bases respectively, with 13 bases between them. This CDR3 comprises 15 residues. The CDR3 sequence is CASSPWPGSDSPLHF. DNA of the CDR3: TGTGCCAGCTCACCATGGCCAGGGTCTGATTCACCCCTCCACTTT.

This chain links TRBV19 with TRBJ1-5; D not resolved. The CDR3 has 12 amino acids. Trimming shortened V by 1 base and J by 6 bases, and 4 bases separated the two germline ends. Looked up from germline, CDR1 is LNHDA and CDR2 is SQIVND (reference sequence). CDR3 amino acids: CASSIGRQPQHF. The CDR3 region has the DNA TGTGCCAGTAGTATAGGTCGTCAGCCCCAGCATTTT.